The T cell receptor beta chain described here comes from a study of T cells in Graves' hyperthyroidism and ophthalmopathy. This CDR3 is built from 13 residues. V lost 6 bases and J lost 5, with 13 bases in between. CDR1 is MDHEN and CDR2 is SYDVKM in the germline V gene. RNA transcripts were the template for amplifying TCR beta CDR3 regions. First-round RT-PCR targeting the TCR CDR3 was performed with the HTBI primer set. TCRdb reprocessed the multiplex PCR reads with MiXCR, giving one entry per CDR3 protein. The top ten hold 7% to 9.5% of the sample, which has about 300,000 distinct CDR3 sequences, roughly 15% seen once.

The source material was blood. This chain uses TRBV28 with TRBJ1-2, with unresolved D. The clonotype originates from a woman in her thirties or forties with Graves' hyperthyroidism. CDR3 bases: TGTGCCAGCAGGGAGACTGGGTTTTATGGCTACACCTTC. This gives the protein CASRETGFYGYTF.